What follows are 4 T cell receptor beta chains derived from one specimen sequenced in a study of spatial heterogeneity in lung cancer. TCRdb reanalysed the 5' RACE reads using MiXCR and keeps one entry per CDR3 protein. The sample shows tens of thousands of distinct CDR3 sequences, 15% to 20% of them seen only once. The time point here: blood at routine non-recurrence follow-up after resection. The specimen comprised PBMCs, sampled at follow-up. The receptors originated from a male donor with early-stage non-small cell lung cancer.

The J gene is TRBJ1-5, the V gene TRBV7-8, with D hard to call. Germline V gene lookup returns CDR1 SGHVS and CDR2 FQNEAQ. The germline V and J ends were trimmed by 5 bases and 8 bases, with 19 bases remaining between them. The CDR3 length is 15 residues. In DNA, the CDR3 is TGTGCCAGCAGCGGTTCCGGCTGGGCGGGTGAGCCCCAGCATTTT. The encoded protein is CASSGSGWAGEPQHF.

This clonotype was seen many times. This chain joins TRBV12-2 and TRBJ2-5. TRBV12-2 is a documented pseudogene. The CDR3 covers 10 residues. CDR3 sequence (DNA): TGTGCAAGTCGCCGGGAGACCCAGTACTTC. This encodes CASRRETQYF.

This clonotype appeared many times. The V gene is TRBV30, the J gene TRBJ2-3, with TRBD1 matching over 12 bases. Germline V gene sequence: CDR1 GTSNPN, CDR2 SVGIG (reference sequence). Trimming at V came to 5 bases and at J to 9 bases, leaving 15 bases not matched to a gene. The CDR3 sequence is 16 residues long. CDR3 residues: CAWSQGRDRGRRTQYF. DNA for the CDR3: TGTGCCTGGTCCCAGGGACGGGACAGGGGGCGCAGGACGCAGTATTTT. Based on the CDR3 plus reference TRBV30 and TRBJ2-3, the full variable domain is SQTIHQWPATLVQPVGSPLSLECTVEGTSNPNLYWYRQAAGRGLQLLFYSVGIGQISSEVPQNLSASRPQDRQFILSSKKLLLSDSGFYLCAWSQGRDRGRRTQYFGPGTRLTVL.

CDR3: CASSLRQTVQETQYF. The CDR3 DNA follows: TGTGCCAGCAGCTTGCGCCAAACGGTCCAAGAGACCCAGTACTTC. The chain carries TRBV5-4 and TRBJ2-5; D is unresolved. The V end lost 1 base, the J end lost 1 base, and 11 bases lay between the germline ends. Germline CDR1 SGHNT, CDR2 YYREEE (reference sequence). This CDR3 contains 15 residues. The whole variable domain, remainder taken from reference TRBV5-4 and TRBJ2-5, is ETGVTQSPTHLIKTRGQQVTLRCSSQSGHNTVSWYQQALGQGPQFIFQYYREEENGRGNFPPRFSGLQFPNYSSELNVNALELDDSALYLCASSLRQTVQETQYFGPGTRLLVL.